This TCR beta chain came from a study of OX40 agonist ivuxolimab in advanced cancers. Whole-study results and caveats: Clonal expansion from baseline to week 6 occurred in both CD4+ and CD8+ T cells.

Sequenced by immunoSEQ multiplex PCR; TCRdb stores in-frame clones only, minus some. Altogether 100,000 or so clones are present, just over 90% being singletons, with the ten largest covering approximately 0.31%. On this clone itself: The antigen remains unidentified.

The sequencing here drew on CD4+ or CD8+ T cells sorted from blood, taken in a trial of the OX40 agonist ivuxolimab. The receptor comes from an adult with an advanced solid tumor such as melanoma, head and neck, liver or kidney cancer.

The CDR3 region has the DNA TGTGCCAGCTGGTTAGCAGAGGCCTCCCAAGAGACCCAGTACTTC. Residues: CASWLAEASQETQYF. The rearrangement links TRBV6-6 to TRBJ2-5; D not certain. The V gene's germline CDR1 is MNHNY and CDR2 SVGAGI (reference sequence). Trimming took 8 bases from V and 1 from J, leaving 17 bases between them. The CDR3 is made up of 15 amino acids.